This is a list of T cell receptor beta chains from one sample in a study of cytotoxic CD8 clonotypes in ibrutinib-treated CLL. Assay used: immunoSEQ multiplex PCR; TCRdb lists only in-frame clones, some missing. The data contain about 140,000 clones, 65% to 85% of them singletons. Sequencing was performed on PBMCs, taken after 36 months of ibrutinib treatment. The source of these receptors is a human donor with chronic lymphocytic leukemia. The CDR3 runs from the conserved cysteine through the conserved F or W. The order of the fields is J gene, V gene, CDR3 length, CDR3 protein.

j_call: TRBJ1-2
v_call: TRBV10-3
cdr3_length: 13
cdr3_aa: CAISGQVNYGYTF

j_call: TRBJ2-3
v_call: TRBV7-9
cdr3_length: 18
cdr3_aa: CASSLVASGVVHYGTQYF

j_call: TRBJ1-1
v_call: TRBV18
cdr3_length: 15
cdr3_aa: CASSPANPRDTEAFF

j_call: TRBJ2-5
v_call: TRBV10-2
cdr3_length: 12
cdr3_aa: CASSAGTETQYF

j_call: TRBJ1-1
v_call: TRBV18
cdr3_length: 14
cdr3_aa: CASSPRDQNTEAFF

j_call: TRBJ2-1
v_call: TRBV18
cdr3_length: 17
cdr3_aa: CASSPPYAPAAGNEQFF

j_call: TRBJ2-7
v_call: TRBV6-1
cdr3_length: 14
cdr3_aa: CASKWASGSYEQYF

j_call: TRBJ2-3
v_call: TRBV18
cdr3_length: 20
cdr3_aa: CASSPPYPSRGIPTTDTQYF

j_call: TRBJ2-7
v_call: TRBV2
cdr3_length: 11
cdr3_aa: CASRTTWEQYF

j_call: TRBJ1-2
v_call: TRBV27
cdr3_length: 14
cdr3_aa: CASSPWDRVLGYTF

j_call: TRBJ2-5
v_call: TRBV5-1
cdr3_length: 18
cdr3_aa: CASSSMGAGGGKQNLPYF

j_call: TRBJ2-7
v_call: TRBV5-6
cdr3_length: 15
cdr3_aa: CASRPGTGPPHEQYF